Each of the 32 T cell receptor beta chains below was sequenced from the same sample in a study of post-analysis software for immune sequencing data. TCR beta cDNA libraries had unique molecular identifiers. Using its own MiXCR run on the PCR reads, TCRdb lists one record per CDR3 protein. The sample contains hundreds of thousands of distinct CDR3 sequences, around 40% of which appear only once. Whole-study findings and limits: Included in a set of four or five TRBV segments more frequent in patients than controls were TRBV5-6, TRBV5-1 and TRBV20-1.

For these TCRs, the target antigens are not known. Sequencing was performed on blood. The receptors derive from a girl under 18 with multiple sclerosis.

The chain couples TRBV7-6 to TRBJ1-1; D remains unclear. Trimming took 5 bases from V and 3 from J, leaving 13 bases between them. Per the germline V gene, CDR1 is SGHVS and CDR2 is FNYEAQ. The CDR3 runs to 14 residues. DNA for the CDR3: TGTGCCAGCAGCCCACGTCCTAGGTACACTGAAGCTTTCTTT. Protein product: CASSPRPRYTEAFF.

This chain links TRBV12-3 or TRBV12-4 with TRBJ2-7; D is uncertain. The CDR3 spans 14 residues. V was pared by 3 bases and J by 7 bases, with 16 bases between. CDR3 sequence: CASSFSGHLLEQYF. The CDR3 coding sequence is TGTGCCAGCAGTTTCTCGGGCCATCTCCTGGAGCAGTACTTC.

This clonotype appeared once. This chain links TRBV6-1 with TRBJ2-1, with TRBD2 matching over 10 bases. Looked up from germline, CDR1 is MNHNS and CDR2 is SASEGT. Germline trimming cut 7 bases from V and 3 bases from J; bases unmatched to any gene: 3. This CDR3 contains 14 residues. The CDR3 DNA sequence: TGTGCCAGCAAAACTAGCGGGATCTACAATGAGCAGTTCTTC. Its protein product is CASKTSGIYNEQFF.

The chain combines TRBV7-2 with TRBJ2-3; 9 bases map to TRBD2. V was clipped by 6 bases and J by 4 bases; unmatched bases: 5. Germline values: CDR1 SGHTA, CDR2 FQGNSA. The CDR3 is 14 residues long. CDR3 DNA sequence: TGTGCCAGCAGGCCCGCGGGGGGGCCAGATACGCAGTATTTT. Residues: CASRPAGGPDTQYF.

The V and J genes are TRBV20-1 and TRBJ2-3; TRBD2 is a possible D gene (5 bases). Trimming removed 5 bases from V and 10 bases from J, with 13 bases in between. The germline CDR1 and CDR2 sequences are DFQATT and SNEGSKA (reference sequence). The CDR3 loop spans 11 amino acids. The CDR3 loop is CSARTGDAQYF. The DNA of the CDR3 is TGCAGTGCTCGGACTGGCGACGCGCAGTATTTT.

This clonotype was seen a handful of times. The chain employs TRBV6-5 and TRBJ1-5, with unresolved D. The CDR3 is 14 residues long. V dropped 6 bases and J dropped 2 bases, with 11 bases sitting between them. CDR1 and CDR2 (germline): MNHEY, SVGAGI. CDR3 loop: CASSPEAGNQPQHF. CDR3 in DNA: TGTGCCAGCAGCCCAGAGGCGGGCAATCAGCCCCAGCATTTT.

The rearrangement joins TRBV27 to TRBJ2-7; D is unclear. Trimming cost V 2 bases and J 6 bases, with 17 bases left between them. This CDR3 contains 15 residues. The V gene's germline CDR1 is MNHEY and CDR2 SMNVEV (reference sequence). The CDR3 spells CASSLINGNSLEQYF. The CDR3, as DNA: TGTGCCAGCAGTTTAATCAATGGTAATTCCCTCGAGCAGTACTTC.

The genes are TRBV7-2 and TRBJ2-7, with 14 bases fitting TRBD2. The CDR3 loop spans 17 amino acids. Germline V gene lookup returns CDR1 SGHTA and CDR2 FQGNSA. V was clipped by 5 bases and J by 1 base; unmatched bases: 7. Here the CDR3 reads CASSRTSGGTFSYEQYF. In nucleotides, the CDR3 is TGTGCCAGCAGCCGGACTAGCGGGGGGACCTTTTCCTACGAGCAGTACTTC.

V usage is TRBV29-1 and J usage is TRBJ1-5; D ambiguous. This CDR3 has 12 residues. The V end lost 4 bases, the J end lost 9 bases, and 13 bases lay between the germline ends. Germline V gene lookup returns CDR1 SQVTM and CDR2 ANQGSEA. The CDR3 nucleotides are TGCAGCGTTGTAGAAGGGCTAGGGCCCCAGCATTTT. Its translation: CSVVEGLGPQHF.

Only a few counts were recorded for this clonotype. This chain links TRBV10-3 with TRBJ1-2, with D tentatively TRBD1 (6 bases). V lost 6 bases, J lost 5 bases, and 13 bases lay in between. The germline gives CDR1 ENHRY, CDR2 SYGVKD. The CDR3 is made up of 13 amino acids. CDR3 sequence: CAIRGGQNYGYTF. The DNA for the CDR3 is TGTGCCATCAGGGGGGGACAAAATTATGGCTACACCTTC.

The CDR3 DNA reads as TGCAGTGCGGGACCTCGGGGTTCCGGAAACACCATATATTTT. It specifies CSAGPRGSGNTIYF. The rearrangement joins TRBV20-1 to TRBJ1-3; D may be TRBD1 (5 bases). V lost 6 bases, J lost 4 bases, and 16 bases lay in between. This CDR3 has 14 residues. Germline V gene data show CDR1 as DFQATT and CDR2 as SNEGSKA (reference sequence).

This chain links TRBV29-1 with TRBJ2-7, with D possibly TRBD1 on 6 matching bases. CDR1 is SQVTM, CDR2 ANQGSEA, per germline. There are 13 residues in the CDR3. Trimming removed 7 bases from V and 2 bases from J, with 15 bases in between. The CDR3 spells CSAVKQGTYEQYF. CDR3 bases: TGCAGCGCAGTAAAACAGGGTACCTACGAGCAGTACTTC.

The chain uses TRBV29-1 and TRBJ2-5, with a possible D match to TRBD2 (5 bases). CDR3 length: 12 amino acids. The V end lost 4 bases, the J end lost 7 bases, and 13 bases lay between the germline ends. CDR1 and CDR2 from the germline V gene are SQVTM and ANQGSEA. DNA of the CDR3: TGCAGCGTTGGCGCCCGGGATGGGACCCAGTACTTC. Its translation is CSVGARDGTQYF.

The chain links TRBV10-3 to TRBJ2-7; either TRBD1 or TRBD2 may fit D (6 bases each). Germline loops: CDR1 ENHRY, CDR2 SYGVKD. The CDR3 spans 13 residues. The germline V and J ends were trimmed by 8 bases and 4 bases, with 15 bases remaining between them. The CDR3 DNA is TGTGCCATCCAGGGCACAGGGACTTACGAGCAGTACTTC. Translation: CAIQGTGTYEQYF.

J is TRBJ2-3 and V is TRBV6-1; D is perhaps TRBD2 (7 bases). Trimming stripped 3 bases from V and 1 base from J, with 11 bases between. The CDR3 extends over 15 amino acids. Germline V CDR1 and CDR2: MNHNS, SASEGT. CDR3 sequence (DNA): TGTGCCAGCAGTGAGGACAGCGGGGGCACAGATACGCAGTATTTT. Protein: CASSEDSGGTDTQYF.

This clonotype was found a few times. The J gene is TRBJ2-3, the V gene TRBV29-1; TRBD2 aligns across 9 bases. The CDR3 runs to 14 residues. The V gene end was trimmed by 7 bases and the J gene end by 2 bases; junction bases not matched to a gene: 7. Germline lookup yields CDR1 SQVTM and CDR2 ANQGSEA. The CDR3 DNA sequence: TGCAGCGCTGTGCTAGCGGGACTCACAGATACGCAGTATTTT. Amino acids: CSAVLAGLTDTQYF.

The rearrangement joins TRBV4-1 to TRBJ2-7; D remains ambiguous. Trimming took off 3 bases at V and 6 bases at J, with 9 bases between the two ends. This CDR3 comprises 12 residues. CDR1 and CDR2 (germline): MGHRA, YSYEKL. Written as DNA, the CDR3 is TGCGCCAGCAGCCACGCGACTCGCGAGCAGTACTTC. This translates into CASSHATREQYF.

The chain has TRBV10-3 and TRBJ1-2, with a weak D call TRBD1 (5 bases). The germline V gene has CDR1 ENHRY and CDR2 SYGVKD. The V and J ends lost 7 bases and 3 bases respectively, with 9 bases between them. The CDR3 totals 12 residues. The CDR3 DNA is TGTGCCATCACCCAGGGCGACTATGGCTACACCTTC. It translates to CAITQGDYGYTF.

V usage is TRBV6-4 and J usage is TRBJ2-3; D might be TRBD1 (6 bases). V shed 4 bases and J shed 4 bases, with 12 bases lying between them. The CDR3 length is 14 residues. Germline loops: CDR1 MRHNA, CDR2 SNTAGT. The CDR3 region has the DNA TGTGCCAGCAGTGGCGTACAGGGTTCAGATACGCAGTATTTT. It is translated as CASSGVQGSDTQYF.

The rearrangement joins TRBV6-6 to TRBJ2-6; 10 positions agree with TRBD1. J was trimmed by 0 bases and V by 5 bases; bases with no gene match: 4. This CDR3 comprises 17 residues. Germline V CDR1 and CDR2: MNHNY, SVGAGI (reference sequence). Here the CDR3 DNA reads TGTGCCAGCAGTACCGGACAGGGGGTCTCTGGGGCCAACGTCCTGACTTTC. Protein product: CASSTGQGVSGANVLTF.

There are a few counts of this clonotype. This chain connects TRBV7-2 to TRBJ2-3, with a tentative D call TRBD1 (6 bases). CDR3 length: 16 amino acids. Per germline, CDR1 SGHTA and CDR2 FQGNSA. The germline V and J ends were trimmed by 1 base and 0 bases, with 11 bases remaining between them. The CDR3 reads CASSLGGTLSTDTQYF. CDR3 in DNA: TGTGCCAGCAGCTTAGGAGGGACACTCAGCACAGATACGCAGTATTTT.

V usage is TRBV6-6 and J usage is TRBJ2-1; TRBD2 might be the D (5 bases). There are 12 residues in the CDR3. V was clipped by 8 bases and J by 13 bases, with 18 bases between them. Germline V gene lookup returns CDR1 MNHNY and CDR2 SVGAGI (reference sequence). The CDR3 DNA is TGTGCCAGCTTTTCCCCCAATCGGGGTCAGTTCTTC. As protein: CASFSPNRGQFF.

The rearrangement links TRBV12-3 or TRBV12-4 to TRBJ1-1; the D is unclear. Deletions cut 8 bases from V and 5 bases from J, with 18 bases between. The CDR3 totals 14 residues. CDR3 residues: CASGWAPPGTEAFF. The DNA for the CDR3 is TGTGCCAGCGGATGGGCGCCTCCAGGTACTGAAGCTTTCTTT.

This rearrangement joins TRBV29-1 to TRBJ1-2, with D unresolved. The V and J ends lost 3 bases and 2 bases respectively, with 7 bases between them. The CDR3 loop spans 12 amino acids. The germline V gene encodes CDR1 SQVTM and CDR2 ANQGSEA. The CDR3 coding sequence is TGCAGCGTTGATGACCGGAACTATGGCTACACCTTC. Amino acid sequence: CSVDDRNYGYTF.

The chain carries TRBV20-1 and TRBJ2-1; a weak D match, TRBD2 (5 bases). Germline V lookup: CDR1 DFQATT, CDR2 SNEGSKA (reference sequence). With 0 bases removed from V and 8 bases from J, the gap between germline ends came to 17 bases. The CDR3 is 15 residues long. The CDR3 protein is CSARDAGLRRDEQFF. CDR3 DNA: TGCAGTGCTAGAGATGCCGGACTCCGCCGCGATGAGCAGTTCTTC.

This CDR3 reads CASSQRTATYEQYF. The CDR3 coding sequence is TGTGCCAGCAGCCAAAGGACAGCGACCTACGAGCAGTACTTC. The rearrangement uses TRBV4-2 and TRBJ2-7, with a tentative D call TRBD1 (6 bases). CDR1 and CDR2 (germline): LGHNA, YNFKEQ. This CDR3 contains 14 residues. The V and J ends lost 2 bases and 2 bases respectively, with 10 bases between them.

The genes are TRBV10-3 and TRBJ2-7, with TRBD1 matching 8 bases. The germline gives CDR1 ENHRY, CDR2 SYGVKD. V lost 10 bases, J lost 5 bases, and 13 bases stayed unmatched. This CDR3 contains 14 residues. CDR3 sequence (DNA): TGTGCCACCATGTATGCGGACAGGGCCCACGAGCAGTACTTC. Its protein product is CATMYADRAHEQYF.

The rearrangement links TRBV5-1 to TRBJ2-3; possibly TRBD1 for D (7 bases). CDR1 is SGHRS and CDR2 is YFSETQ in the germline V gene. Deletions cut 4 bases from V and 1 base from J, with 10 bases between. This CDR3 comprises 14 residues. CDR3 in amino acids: CASSGGGGTDTQYF. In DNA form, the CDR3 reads TGCGCCAGCAGCGGAGGGGGCGGCACAGATACGCAGTATTTT.

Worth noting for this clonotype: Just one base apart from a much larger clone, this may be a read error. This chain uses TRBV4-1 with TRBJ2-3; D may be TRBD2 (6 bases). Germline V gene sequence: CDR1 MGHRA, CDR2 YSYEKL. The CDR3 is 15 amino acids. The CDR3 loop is CANSQDGTSTDTQYF. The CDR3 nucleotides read TGCGCCAACAGCCAAGACGGGACTAGCACAGATACGCAGTATTTT.

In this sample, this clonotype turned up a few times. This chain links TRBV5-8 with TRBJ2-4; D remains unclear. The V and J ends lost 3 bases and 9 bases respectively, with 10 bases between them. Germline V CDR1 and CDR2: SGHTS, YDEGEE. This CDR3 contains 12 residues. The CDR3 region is CASSSKSSIQYF. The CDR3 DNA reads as TGTGCCAGCAGCTCTAAATCAAGCATTCAGTACTTC.

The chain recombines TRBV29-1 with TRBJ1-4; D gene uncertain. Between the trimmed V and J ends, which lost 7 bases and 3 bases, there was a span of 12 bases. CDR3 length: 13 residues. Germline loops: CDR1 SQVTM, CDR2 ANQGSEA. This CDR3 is CSASRGANEKLFF. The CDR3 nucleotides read TGCAGCGCCTCGAGAGGAGCTAATGAAAAACTGTTTTTT.

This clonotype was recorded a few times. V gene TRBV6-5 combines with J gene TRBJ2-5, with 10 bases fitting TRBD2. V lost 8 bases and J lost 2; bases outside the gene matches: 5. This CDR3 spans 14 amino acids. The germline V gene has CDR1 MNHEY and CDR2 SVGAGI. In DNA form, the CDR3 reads TGTGCCAGCGGGTTTAGCGGGGGGCAAGAGACCCAGTACTTC. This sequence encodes CASGFSGGQETQYF.